This T cell receptor beta chain was captured in a study of shared clonotypes between healthy human individuals. Regarding the study as a whole: Sequencing depth was expected to affect clonotype sharing among donors.

In the authors' workflow: Junction-only immunoSEQ sequences carried no quality scores, so filtering differed. The data were produced by immunoSEQ multiplex PCR, yet TCRdb's version contains in-frame clones alone and is incomplete. V and J calls and clone size follow that table, whereas D and trimming were derived from the DNA. This sample has around 1.9 million clones, with roughly 91% found just once. This clone showed up just once. What it recognizes is unknown. Germline V CDR1 and CDR2: SNHLY, FYNNEI. V was cut by 0 bases and J by 0 bases, with 8 bases left in between. This CDR3 spans 15 amino acids. Naive CD8 cells lacked CD45RO and underwent positive selection for CCR7, leaving out terminally differentiated effector memory CD45RA+ cells.

This chain connects TRBV2 to TRBJ1-2; no reliable D call. The sample was naive CD8+ T cells from PBMCs. The TCR sequence derives from a man between 18 and 35 years old in good health. Some clones in this sample may be carry-over from other donors' samples. In nucleotides, the CDR3 is TGTGCCAGCAGTGAAGCCGGCAGCTCTAACTATGGCTACACCTTC. This gives the protein CASSEAGSSNYGYTF.